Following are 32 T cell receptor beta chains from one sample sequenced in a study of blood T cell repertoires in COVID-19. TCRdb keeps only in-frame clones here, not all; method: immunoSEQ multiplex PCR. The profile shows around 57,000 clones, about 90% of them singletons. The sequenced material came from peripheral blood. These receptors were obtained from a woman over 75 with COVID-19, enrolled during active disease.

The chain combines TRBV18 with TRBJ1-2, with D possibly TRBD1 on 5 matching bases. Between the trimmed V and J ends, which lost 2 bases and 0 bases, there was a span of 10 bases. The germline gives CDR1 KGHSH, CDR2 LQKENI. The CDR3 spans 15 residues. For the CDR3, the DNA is TGTGCCAGCTCACCAGTAGGGGCAGCTAACTATGGCTACACCTTC. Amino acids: CASSPVGAANYGYTF.

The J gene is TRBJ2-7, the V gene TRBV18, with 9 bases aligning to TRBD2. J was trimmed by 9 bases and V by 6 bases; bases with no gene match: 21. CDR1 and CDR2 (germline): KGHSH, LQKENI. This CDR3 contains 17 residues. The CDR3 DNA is TGTGCCAGCTCCCTCACGCCGTTTAGCGGGGGCCTAATCGGGCAGTACTTC. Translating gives CASSLTPFSGGLIGQYF.

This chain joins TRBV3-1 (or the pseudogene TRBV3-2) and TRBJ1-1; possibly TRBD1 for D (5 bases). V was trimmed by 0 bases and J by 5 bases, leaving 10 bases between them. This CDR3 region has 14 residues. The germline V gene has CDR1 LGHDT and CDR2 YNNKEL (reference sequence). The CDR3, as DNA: TGTGCCAGCAGCCAAGATGTTCGGGGGACTGAAGCTTTCTTT. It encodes CASSQDVRGTEAFF.

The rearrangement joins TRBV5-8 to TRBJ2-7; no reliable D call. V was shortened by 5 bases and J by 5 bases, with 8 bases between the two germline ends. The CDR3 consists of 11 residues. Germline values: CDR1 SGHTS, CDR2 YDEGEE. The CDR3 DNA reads TGTGCCAGCAGTCAATCCCACGAGCAGTACTTC. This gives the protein CASSQSHEQYF. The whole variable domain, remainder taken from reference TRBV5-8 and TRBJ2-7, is EAGVTQSPTHLIKTRGQQATLRCSPISGHTSVYWYQQALGLGLQFLLWYDEGEERNRGNFPPRFSGRQFPNYSSELNVNALELEDSALYLCASSQSHEQYFGPGTRLTVT.

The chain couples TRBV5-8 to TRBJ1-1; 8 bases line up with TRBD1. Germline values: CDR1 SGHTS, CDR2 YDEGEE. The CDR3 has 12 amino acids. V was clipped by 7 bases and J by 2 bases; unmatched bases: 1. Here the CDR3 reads CASDRGNTEAFF. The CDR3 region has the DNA TGTGCCAGCGACAGGGGAAACACTGAAGCTTTCTTT.

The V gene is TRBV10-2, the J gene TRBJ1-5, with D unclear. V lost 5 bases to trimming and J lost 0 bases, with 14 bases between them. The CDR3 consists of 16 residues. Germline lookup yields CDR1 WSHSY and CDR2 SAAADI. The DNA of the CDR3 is TGCGCCAGCAGTCCTCGGAGAGACCCTAGCAATCAGCCCCAGCATTTT. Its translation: CASSPRRDPSNQPQHF.

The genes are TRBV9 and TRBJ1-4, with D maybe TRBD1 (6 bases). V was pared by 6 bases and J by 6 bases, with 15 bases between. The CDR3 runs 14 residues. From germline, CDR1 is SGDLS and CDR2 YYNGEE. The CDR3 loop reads CASNAGGADEKLFF. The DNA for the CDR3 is TGTGCCAGCAACGCTGGGGGGGCTGATGAAAAACTGTTTTTT.

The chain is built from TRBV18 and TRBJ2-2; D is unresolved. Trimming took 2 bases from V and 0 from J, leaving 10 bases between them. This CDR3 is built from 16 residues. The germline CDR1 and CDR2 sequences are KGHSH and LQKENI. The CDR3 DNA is TGTGCCAGCTCACCAACCCGCGGTTCGAACACCGGGGAGCTGTTTTTT. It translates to CASSPTRGSNTGELFF.

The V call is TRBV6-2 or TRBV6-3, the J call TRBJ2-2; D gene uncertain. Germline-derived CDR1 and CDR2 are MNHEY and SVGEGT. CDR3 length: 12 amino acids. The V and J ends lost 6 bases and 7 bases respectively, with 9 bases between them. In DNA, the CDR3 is TGTGCCAGCAGCAGCAATGGCGGGGAGCTGTTTTTT. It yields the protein CASSSNGGELFF.

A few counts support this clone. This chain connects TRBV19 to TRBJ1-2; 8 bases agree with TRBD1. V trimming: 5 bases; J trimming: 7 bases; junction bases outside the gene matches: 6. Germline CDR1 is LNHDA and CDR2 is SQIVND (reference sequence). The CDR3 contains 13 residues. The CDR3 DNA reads TGTGCCAGTAGTCCAGGACAGGGAAGTGGCTACACCTTC. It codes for CASSPGQGSGYTF.

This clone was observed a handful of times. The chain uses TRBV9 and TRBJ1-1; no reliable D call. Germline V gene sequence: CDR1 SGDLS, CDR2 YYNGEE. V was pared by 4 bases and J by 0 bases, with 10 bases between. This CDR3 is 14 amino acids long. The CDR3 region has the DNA TGTGCCAGCAGCCGCGGTACAATGAACACTGAAGCTTTCTTT. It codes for CASSRGTMNTEAFF.

The CDR3 DNA reads TGTGCCAGCAGCCCCACAGGGCTGGGCTTAAAGCAGTACTTC. Its translation: CASSPTGLGLKQYF. The chain couples TRBV5-6 to TRBJ2-7; D might be TRBD1 (6 bases). This CDR3 is built from 14 residues. Trimming pared 4 bases from V and 8 bases from J, leaving 19 bases between. The germline CDR1 and CDR2 sequences are SGHDT and YYEEEE.

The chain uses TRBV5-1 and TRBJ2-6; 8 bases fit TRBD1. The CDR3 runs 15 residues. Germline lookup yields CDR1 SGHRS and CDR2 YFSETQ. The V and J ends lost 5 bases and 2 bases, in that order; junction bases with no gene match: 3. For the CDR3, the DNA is TGCGCCAGCAGTTCAGGGGGCGCTGGGGCCAACGTCCTGACTTTC. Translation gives CASSSGGAGANVLTF.

The CDR3 nucleotides are TGTGCCAGCAGCCCGGACAGGTCCTACAATGAGCAGTTCTTC. It translates to CASSPDRSYNEQFF. The chain recombines TRBV7-2 with TRBJ2-1; 7 bases line up with TRBD1. CDR3 size: 14 residues. V gave up 5 bases and J gave up 1 base; unmatched junction bases: 2. The germline V gene has CDR1 SGHTA and CDR2 FQGNSA.

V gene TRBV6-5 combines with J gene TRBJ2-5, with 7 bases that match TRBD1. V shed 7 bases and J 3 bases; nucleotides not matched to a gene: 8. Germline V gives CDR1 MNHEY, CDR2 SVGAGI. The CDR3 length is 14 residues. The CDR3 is CASTSRDSKETQYF. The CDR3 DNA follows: TGTGCCAGCACCTCCCGGGACAGTAAAGAGACCCAGTACTTC.

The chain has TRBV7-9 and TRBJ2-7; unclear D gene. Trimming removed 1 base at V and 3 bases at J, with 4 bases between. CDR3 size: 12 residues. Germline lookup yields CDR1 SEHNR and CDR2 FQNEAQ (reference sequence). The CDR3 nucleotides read TGTGCCAGCAGCTTAGTCAGCTACGAGCAGTACTTC. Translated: CASSLVSYEQYF.

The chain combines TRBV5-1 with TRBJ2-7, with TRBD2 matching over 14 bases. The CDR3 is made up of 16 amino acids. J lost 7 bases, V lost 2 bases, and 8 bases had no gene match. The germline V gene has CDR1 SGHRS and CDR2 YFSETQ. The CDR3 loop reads CASSLGLAGGSREQYF. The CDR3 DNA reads TGCGCCAGCAGCTTAGGACTAGCGGGGGGTTCACGGGAGCAGTACTTC.

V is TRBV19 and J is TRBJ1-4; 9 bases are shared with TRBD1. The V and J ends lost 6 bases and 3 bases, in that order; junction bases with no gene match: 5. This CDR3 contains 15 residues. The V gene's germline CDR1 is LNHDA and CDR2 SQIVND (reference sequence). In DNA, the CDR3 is TGTGCCAGTAGCTCAAGGACAGGGGCTAATGAAAAACTGTTTTTT. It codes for CASSSRTGANEKLFF.

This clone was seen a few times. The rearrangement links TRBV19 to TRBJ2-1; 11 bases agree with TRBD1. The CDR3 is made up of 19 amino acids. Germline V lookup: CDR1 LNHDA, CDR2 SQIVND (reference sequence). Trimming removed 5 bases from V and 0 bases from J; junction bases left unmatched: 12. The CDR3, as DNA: TGTGCCAGTAGTGTTCGAGGACAGGGGGCCATAAGCTCCTACAATGAGCAGTTCTTC. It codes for CASSVRGQGAISSYNEQFF.

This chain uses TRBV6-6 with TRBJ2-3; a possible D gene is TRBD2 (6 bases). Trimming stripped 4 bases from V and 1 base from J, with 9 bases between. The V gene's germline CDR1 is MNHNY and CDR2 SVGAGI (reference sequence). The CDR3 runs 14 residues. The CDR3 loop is CASSSPGGTDTQYF. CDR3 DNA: TGTGCCAGCAGTTCCCCGGGGGGCACAGATACGCAGTATTTT.

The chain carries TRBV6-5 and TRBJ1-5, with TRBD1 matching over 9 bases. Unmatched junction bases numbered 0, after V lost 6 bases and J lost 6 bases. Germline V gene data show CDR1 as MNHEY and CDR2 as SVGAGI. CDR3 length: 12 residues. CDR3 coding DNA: TGTGCCAGCAGGACAGGGGGTCAGCCCCAGCATTTT. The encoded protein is CASRTGGQPQHF.

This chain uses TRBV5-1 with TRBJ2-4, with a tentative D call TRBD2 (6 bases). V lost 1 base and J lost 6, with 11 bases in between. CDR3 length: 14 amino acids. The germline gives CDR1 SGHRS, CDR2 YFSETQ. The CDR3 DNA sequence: TGCGCCAGCAGCTTGTCGGAGGGTGTAAACATTCAGTACTTC. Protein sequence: CASSLSEGVNIQYF.

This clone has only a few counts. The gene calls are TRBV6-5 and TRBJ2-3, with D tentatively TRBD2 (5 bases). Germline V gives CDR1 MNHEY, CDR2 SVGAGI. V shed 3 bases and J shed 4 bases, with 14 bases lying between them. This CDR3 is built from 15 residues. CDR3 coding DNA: TGTGCCAGCAGTTATTATTTATCCGGGGCAGATACGCAGTATTTT. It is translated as CASSYYLSGADTQYF.

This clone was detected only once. The CDR3 region has the DNA TGTGCCAGCAGGGTTCTCGGGGTGGGGAACACTGAAGCTTTCTTT. Translated: CASRVLGVGNTEAFF. The V call is TRBV6-5, the J call TRBJ1-1; D is uncertain. This CDR3 contains 15 residues. The ends were cut back, 6 bases at V and 1 base at J, with 15 bases in the middle. Germline V CDR1 and CDR2: MNHEY, SVGAGI.

The CDR3 sequence: CASSWDSKETQYF. CDR3 in DNA: TGTGCCAGCAGTTGGGACAGCAAAGAGACCCAGTACTTC. V is TRBV12-3 or TRBV12-4 and J is TRBJ2-5; 7 nucleotides agree with TRBD1. This CDR3 region has 13 residues. Unmatched junction bases numbered 2, after V lost 4 bases and J lost 3 bases.

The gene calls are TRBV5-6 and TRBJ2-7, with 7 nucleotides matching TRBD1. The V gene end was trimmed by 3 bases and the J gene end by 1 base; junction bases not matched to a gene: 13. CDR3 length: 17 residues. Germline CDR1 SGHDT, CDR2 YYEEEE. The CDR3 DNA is TGTGCCAGCAGCTCGAGACATCTATACAGGGGATCCTACGAGCAGTACTTC. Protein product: CASSSRHLYRGSYEQYF.

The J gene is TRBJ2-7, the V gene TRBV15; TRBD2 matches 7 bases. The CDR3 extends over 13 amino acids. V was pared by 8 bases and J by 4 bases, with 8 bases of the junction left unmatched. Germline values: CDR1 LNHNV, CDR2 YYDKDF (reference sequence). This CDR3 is CATRLGGGYEQYF. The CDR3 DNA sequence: TGTGCCACCCGACTCGGGGGAGGGTACGAGCAGTACTTC.

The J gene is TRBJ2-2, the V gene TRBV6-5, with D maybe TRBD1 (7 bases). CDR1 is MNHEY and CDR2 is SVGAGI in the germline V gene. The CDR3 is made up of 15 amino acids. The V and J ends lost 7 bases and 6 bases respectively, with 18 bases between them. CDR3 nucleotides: TGTGCCAGCACCCTCCGTCCCAGGGGGGCCGGGGAGCTGTTTTTT. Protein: CASTLRPRGAGELFF.

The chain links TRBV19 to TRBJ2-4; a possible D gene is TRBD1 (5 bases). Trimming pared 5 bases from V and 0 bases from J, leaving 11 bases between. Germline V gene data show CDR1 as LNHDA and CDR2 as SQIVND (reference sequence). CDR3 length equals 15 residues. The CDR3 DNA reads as TGTGCCAGTAGTCAGGGCAGCTTAGCCAAAAACATTCAGTACTTC. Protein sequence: CASSQGSLAKNIQYF.

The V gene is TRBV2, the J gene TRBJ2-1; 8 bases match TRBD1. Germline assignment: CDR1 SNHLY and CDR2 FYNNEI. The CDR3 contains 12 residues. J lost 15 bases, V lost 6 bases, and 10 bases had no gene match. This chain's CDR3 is CASSNRDRFLFF. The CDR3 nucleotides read TGTGCCAGCAGCAACCGGGACAGGTTTTTGTTCTTC.

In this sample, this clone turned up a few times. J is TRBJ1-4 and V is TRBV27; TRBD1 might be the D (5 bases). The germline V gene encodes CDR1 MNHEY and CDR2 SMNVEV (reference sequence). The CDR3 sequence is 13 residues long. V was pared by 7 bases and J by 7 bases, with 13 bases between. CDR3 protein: CASKPQGSEKLFF. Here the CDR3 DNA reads TGTGCCAGCAAACCTCAGGGTAGTGAAAAACTGTTTTTT.

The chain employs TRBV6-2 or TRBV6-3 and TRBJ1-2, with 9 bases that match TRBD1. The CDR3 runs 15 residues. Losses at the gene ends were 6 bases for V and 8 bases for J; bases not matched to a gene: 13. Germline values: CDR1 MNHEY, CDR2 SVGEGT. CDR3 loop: CASSPLQQGAQGYTF. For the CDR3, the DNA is TGTGCCAGCAGCCCTCTCCAACAGGGGGCGCAGGGCTACACCTTC.